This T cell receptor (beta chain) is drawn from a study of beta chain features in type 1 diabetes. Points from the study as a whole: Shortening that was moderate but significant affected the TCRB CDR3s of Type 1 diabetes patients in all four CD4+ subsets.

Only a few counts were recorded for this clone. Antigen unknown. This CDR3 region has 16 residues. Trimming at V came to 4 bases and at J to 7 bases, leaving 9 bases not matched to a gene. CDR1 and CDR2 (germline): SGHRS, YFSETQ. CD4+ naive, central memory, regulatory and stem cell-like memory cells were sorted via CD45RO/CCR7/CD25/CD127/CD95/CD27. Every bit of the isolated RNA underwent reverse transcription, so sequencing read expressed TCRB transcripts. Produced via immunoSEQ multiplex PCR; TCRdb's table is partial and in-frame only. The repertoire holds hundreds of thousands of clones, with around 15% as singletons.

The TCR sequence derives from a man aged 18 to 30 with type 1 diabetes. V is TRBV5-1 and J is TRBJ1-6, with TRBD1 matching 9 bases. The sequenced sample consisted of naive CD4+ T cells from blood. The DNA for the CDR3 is TGCGCCAGCAGCAATAAGAGGACAGGGGAAAATTCACCCCTCCACTTT. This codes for CASSNKRTGENSPLHF.